Listed below are T cell receptor beta chains from one sample, sequenced in a study of blood T cell repertoires in COVID-19. Repertoires were generated with immunoSEQ multiplex PCR, while TCRdb's copy carries only in-frame clones and drops some. The sample includes about 120,000 clones, just under 80% of them seen just once. The specimen sequenced was peripheral blood. The receptors shown here come from a human donor in a cohort sampled during active COVID-19. Both conserved end residues are trimmed from each CDR3. D genes are given only for firm matches. Size is stated for part of the rows, as once, few or many counts, or as a class when the clone is expanded.

clone_size d_call j_call v_call cdr3_aa
once TRBD1 TRBJ2-7 TRBV6-5 ASSKNRDRVHEQY
NA TRBD2 TRBJ2-7 TRBV6-6 ASTPTSGGEQY
NA TRBD1 TRBJ1-1 TRBV19 ASSIPGTGNTEAF
NA TRBD2 TRBJ2-6 TRBV7-3 ASSQLAAGANVLT
NA TRBD2 TRBJ2-6 TRBV9 ASSASSGGAGGANVLT
NA TRBD1 TRBJ1-2 TRBV5-4 ASSLVGTVGRGYT
few NA TRBJ2-3 TRBV4-1 ASSQESRRAADTQY
few TRBD1 TRBJ1-5 TRBV7-6 ASSSPGQGFRSNQPQH
NA TRBD2 TRBJ2-3 TRBV7-3 ASSLSGATDTQY
NA NA TRBJ1-2 TRBV2 ASSANTGLGYGYT
NA NA TRBJ1-1 TRBV12-3/TRBV12-4 ASSFKQNTEAF